The TCR beta chain described here comes from a study of lymphopenia after photon versus proton radiotherapy (dated by TCRdb to the late 2010s). A note on the overall study: The immunological effects of photon versus proton radiation therapy were compared in patients with gastrointestinal tumors who developed high-grade lymphopenia. The cohort included 20 to 25 patients with gastrointestinal tumors who developed lymphopenia after receiving either photon or proton therapy. The goal of the study was to characterize the differences between the two radiation modalities in how they affect the immune system.

The cysteine opens and the phenylalanine closes a CDR3 of 11 amino acids. Left in the record is the CDR3 DNA by itself, 33 bases read in frame from the first base. From the germline V gene, CDR1 is SGHTA and CDR2 is FQGNSA. V and J lose 4 bases and 5 bases, and a span of 6 bases separates them. There are a few counts of this clone. Its antigen has not been determined. No base quality values were provided; no much bigger clone lies one nucleotide off. This same CDR3 is encoded by further DNA sequences in the sample. Library construction relied on the immunoSEQ multiplex PCR assay. T cell repertoires were profiled with deep sequencing of rearranged TCR beta loci together with multiparametric flow cytometry. Sourced from immuneACCESS, this table was stored by TCRdb with only in-frame sequences that have V and J called. A share of the clones is absent; for the studies checked, an unresolved V gene accounts for under half, and the remainder has no known explanation. In this sample the table shows approximately 170,000 clones, about 88% of which occur a single time. Around 5% of the sample is held by the ten biggest clonotypes.

Beyond this particular receptor, the publication reports: Relative stability during treatment was observed in proton-treated patients, whereas loss of naive T cells and TCR diversity and gain of effector/memory populations were observed in photon-treated patients. The survival association was examined only in patients who died, and the authors described better survival with proton therapy as a possibility, not as a demonstrated result. Across the cohort, among patients who died, a greater drop in TCR diversity after the nadir was inversely correlated with overall survival time. After the lymphocyte count nadir, repertoires from photon-treated patients showed oligoclonal expansion, particularly of CD8+ Temra cells, and this expansion drove the decline in diversity.

The receptor was isolated from a man aged 50 to 60 with gastric cancer. The sequences come from peripheral blood, collected from a patient treated with photon-based radiotherapy. The V and J genes are TRBV7-2 and TRBJ2-7, with the D segment identity uncertain. The base sequence is TGTGCCAGCAGCTCTGTGGACGAGCAGTACTTC. This codes for CASSSVDEQYF. Where the CDR3 stops, the reference TRBV7-2 and TRBJ2-7 genes take over; the full variable domain is GAGVSQSPSNKVTEKGKDVELRCDPISGHTALYWYRQSLGQGLEFLIYFQGNSAPDKSGLPSDRFSAERTGGSVSTLTIQRTQQEDSAVYLCASSSVDEQYFGPGTRLTVT.